The clone carrying this TCR beta chain was detected ten times or more. What it binds is not known. These data originate in a study of T cells in Graves' hyperthyroidism and ophthalmopathy. TCR beta CDR3 regions were amplified from RNA. TCR CDR3 underwent first-round RT-PCR with the HTBI primer set. TCRdb reanalysed the multiplex PCR reads using MiXCR and keeps one entry per CDR3 protein. The table includes about 480,000 distinct CDR3 sequences, roughly a quarter detected once. Patients showing uncontrolled infection, other autoimmune disease, pregnancy or lactation were ineligible. Clinical symptoms, serum thyroxine, TRAb, thyroid ultrasound and orbital computed tomography informed diagnoses. Findings of the study overall: Stable hyperthyroidism was told apart from ophthalmopathy by a model built on 13 V-J features.

This CDR3 is built from 13 residues. With 7 bases removed from V and 5 bases from J, the gap between germline ends came to 14 bases. Germline V CDR1 and CDR2: MNHEY, SVGEGT. This TCR derives from a woman aged 25 to 39 with Graves' ophthalmopathy. The J gene is TRBJ2-5, the V gene TRBV6-2 or TRBV6-3, with D possibly matching TRBD2 (6 bases). Sequencing was carried out using blood. The CDR3 reads CASTPGDFETQYF. CDR3 in DNA: TGTGCCAGCACCCCGGGGGACTTCGAGACCCAGTACTTC.